These T cell receptor beta chains were read from a single sample in a study of siplizumab effects on memory and regulatory T cells. Profiled with immunoSEQ multiplex PCR; TCRdb holds only in-frame clones, not every one. The sample contains about 87,000 clones, approximately 88% of which appear only once. Sequencing was performed on Tregs sorted from blood. The source is a human donor in good health. Both conserved end residues are part of each CDR3. D genes are given only for firm matches. Expanded clones get a size class; other rows say once, few or many, or leave the size out.

DNA | CDR3 | V | D | J | size
TGCAGCGTTGGCCAGGCCCAAACCACAGATACGCAGTATTTT | CSVGQAQTTDTQYF | TRBV29-1 | - | TRBJ2-3 | -
TGTGCCAGCAGCCGGACTAGCGGGGAAGATACGCAGTATTTT | CASSRTSGEDTQYF | TRBV9 | TRBD2 | TRBJ2-3 | -
TGTGCCAGCAGCCGGGCCCTGAACACCGGGGAGCTGTTTTTT | CASSRALNTGELFF | TRBV7-3 | - | TRBJ2-2 | -
TGTGCCAGCAGTTTGGGGGGACAGGGAAACGGCTACACCTTC | CASSLGGQGNGYTF | TRBV28 | TRBD1 | TRBJ1-2 | once
TGTGCCAGCATGAGAGGCCGACCCTCTGGGGCCAACGTCCTGACTTTC | CASMRGRPSGANVLTF | TRBV14 | - | TRBJ2-6 | many
TGTGCCAGCAGTTTATTCTTGGGAGGGACTGAAGCTTTCTTT | CASSLFLGGTEAFF | TRBV28 | - | TRBJ1-1 | -
TGCAGTGCTAGGTTCCGCGGCGAGCAGTACTTC | CSARFRGEQYF | TRBV20-1 | - | TRBJ2-7 | few
TGCGCCAGCAGCCAAGCTTGGGGATCCGTCCAAGAGACCCAGTACTTC | CASSQAWGSVQETQYF | TRBV4-1 | - | TRBJ2-5 | -
TGTGCCAGCAGCTTAGATGGAGGGGTAGAAAAACTGTTTTTT | CASSLDGGVEKLFF | TRBV7-2 | - | TRBJ1-4 | -
TGCGCCAGCAGCCAAGATAATGCAAAAAGGGGTACCGGGGAGCTGTTTTTT | CASSQDNAKRGTGELFF | TRBV4-3 | - | TRBJ2-2 | -
TGCGCCAGCAGCCCGATGCGACAGGGAAACTATGGCTACACCTTC | CASSPMRQGNYGYTF | TRBV5-1 | TRBD1 | TRBJ1-2 | -
TGTGCCAGTAGTAGGGACAGGGGATTTGGAACAGATACGCAGTATTTT | CASSRDRGFGTDTQYF | TRBV19 | TRBD1 | TRBJ2-3 | -
TGTGCCAGCACAATAAGGGGGTCACCCCTCCACTTT | CASTIRGSPLHF | TRBV28 | - | TRBJ1-6 | few
TGTGCCACCAGCAGAGATGGAGGGTTGGCCGATACAGATACGCAGTATTTT | CATSRDGGLADTDTQYF | TRBV15 | - | TRBJ2-3 | few
TGTGCCAGACCCTACAGGGGGCGGTTGAACACTGAAGCTTTCTTT | CARPYRGRLNTEAFF | TRBV11-3 | TRBD1 | TRBJ1-1 | -
TGTGCCAGCAGCTTAGCGGGGGTTAGCGCACCATCCTACGAGCAGTACTTC | CASSLAGVSAPSYEQYF | TRBV7-9 | - | TRBJ2-7 | -
TGTGCCACACGATCGACCGGGACAGGGAACGAGCAGTACTTC | CATRSTGTGNEQYF | TRBV6-5 | TRBD1 | TRBJ2-7 | once
TGTGCTAGTGGTTCGGGACAAACGAGGCAGACCCAGTACTTC | CASGSGQTRQTQYF | TRBV12-5 | - | TRBJ2-5 | -
TGTGCCAGCAGTTTGACAGGGGGCGCCTCCTACGAGCAGTACTTC | CASSLTGGASYEQYF | TRBV27 | TRBD1 | TRBJ2-7 | -
TGTGCCTGGAGTTGGGGTACCCGAACTGAGCAGTACTTC | CAWSWGTRTEQYF | TRBV30 | - | TRBJ2-7 | -
TGTGCCAGCAGCGCGACAGGGGGGATGAACACTGAAGCTTTCTTT | CASSATGGMNTEAFF | TRBV7-3 | TRBD1 | TRBJ1-1 | -
TGTGCCAGCAGTACCCTTACCAACACTGAAGCTTTCTTT | CASSTLTNTEAFF | TRBV6-6 | - | TRBJ1-1 | -
TGTGCCAGCAGTTTAGCGGGGGGCGCAGATACGCAGTATTTT | CASSLAGGADTQYF | TRBV7-7 | TRBD2 | TRBJ2-3 | -
TGTGCCAGTAGTCCCCTTAGCGGGGGGGCGTACAATGAGCAGTTCTTC | CASSPLSGGAYNEQFF | TRBV19 | TRBD2 | TRBJ2-1 | -
TGCAGCGTTCAAGGCTCCTATAATTCACCCCTCCACTTT | CSVQGSYNSPLHF | TRBV29-1 | - | TRBJ1-6 | -
TGTGCCACCAGCAGAACCCCGGACACTTACGAGCAGTACTTC | CATSRTPDTYEQYF | TRBV15 | - | TRBJ2-7 | -
TGTGCCAGCAGCTTAGGTTTTAATTCACCCCTCCACTTT | CASSLGFNSPLHF | TRBV7-6 | - | TRBJ1-6 | few
TGTGCCAGCAGGCCCTCCGACAGGGTGGAGACCCAGTACTTC | CASRPSDRVETQYF | TRBV28 | TRBD1 | TRBJ2-5 | -
TGTGCCACCAGCAGAGGCCTAGCGGGTGCGAACACCGGGGAGCTGTTTTTT | CATSRGLAGANTGELFF | TRBV15 | TRBD2 | TRBJ2-2 | -
TGTGCCAGCCGCGGGGAGCGGGGCTATGGCTACACCTTC | CASRGERGYGYTF | TRBV28 | - | TRBJ1-2 | -
TGTGCCAGTAGTATAAGGGGGTTTACGGCTGAAGCTTTCTTT | CASSIRGFTAEAFF | TRBV19 | - | TRBJ1-1 | -
TGTGCCAGCAGCCCACCTTTTGGGCCCCAAAGGTCATACAATGAGCAGTTCTTC | CASSPPFGPQRSYNEQFF | TRBV7-8 | - | TRBJ2-1 | -
TGTGCCATCAGTAGCCCCACAGATACGCAGTATTTT | CAISSPTDTQYF | TRBV10-3 | - | TRBJ2-3 | -
TGTGCCAGCAGTTACGGCCAGGGCAGGGTCTATGAGCAGTTCTTC | CASSYGQGRVYEQFF | TRBV6-6 | - | TRBJ2-1 | -
TGCGCCAGCAGCGGAACAACGGGACAACGAAATAATGAAAAACTGTTTTTT | CASSGTTGQRNNEKLFF | TRBV5-1 | - | TRBJ1-4 | -
TGTGCCAGCAGCGGAACAGACAGGGCGAACACCGGGGAGCTGTTTTTT | CASSGTDRANTGELFF | TRBV9 | TRBD1 | TRBJ2-2 | -
TGCGCCAGCAGCCGGGACAGTACAATCTACGAGCAGTACTTC | CASSRDSTIYEQYF | TRBV5-1 | TRBD1 | TRBJ2-7 | once
TGTGCCAGCAGCGCCGGGACAGGGAGAACCGGGGAGCTGTTTTTT | CASSAGTGRTGELFF | TRBV28 | TRBD1 | TRBJ2-2 | -
TGCGCCAGCAGCTTGTATGGGGCCCCTGGCGGCTACACCTTC | CASSLYGAPGGYTF | TRBV5-1 | - | TRBJ1-2 | -
TGCGCCAGCAGCCAAGAACTAGCGGGGGGGAGCTCCTACAATGAGCAGTTCTTC | CASSQELAGGSSYNEQFF | TRBV4-1 | TRBD2 | TRBJ2-1 | -
TGTGCCAGTAGTATAGCCCTTAACACTGAAGCTTTCTTT | CASSIALNTEAFF | TRBV19 | - | TRBJ1-1 | -
TGTGCCACCAGCAGGGGAACCCAGGCACCCCTCCACTTT | CATSRGTQAPLHF | TRBV15 | - | TRBJ1-6 | -
TGTGCCAGTAGTATGACAGGAAAGATGAACACTGAAGCTTTCTTT | CASSMTGKMNTEAFF | TRBV19 | - | TRBJ1-1 | -
TGTGCCAGCAGCCGACAGGGGAGCTCCTACAATGAGCAGTTCTTC | CASSRQGSSYNEQFF | TRBV5-4 | TRBD1 | TRBJ2-1 | -
TGTGCCAGCAGCCTTAGCGGGGGGTCCAACACCGGGGAGCTGTTTTTT | CASSLSGGSNTGELFF | TRBV7-6 | TRBD2 | TRBJ2-2 | -
TGCGCCAGCAGCCAAGGACTAGCGGTCGGGGAGCTGTTTTTT | CASSQGLAVGELFF | TRBV4-1 | TRBD2 | TRBJ2-2 | -
TGTGCCTGGAGCGATCGCCCAGGGACAGGCGGAAACACCATATATTTT | CAWSDRPGTGGNTIYF | TRBV30 | TRBD1 | TRBJ1-3 | once
TGTGCCACCAGCAGAGTAGGGCCTATGGGCTACACCTTC | CATSRVGPMGYTF | TRBV15 | - | TRBJ1-2 | few
TGTGCCAGCAGCTTCCCGCGGGGGAGCTCCTACGAGCAGTACTTC | CASSFPRGSSYEQYF | TRBV7-2 | TRBD2 | TRBJ2-7 | -
TGTGCCAGTGCGACAGGGGGCAATCCTAACTATGGCTACACCTTC | CASATGGNPNYGYTF | TRBV28 | TRBD1 | TRBJ1-2 | -
TGTGCCAGCAGCTTAAGACAGAACACTGAAGCTTTCTTT | CASSLRQNTEAFF | TRBV7-3 | - | TRBJ1-1 | -
TGTGCCAGCAGTTTAGACGGCCGGGTGGACACCATATATTTT | CASSLDGRVDTIYF | TRBV27 | - | TRBJ1-3 | -
TGTGCCAGCAGTGTAATCAATGAGCAGTTCTTC | CASSVINEQFF | TRBV6-1 | - | TRBJ2-1 | -
TGCAGTGCTACGGGCCCTACGGGGCAGTTCTTC | CSATGPTGQFF | TRBV20-1 | - | TRBJ2-1 | -
TGTGCCAGCAGCCCCGGTTTGACTGAAGCTTTCTTT | CASSPGLTEAFF | TRBV7-9 | - | TRBJ1-1 | -
TGTGCCAGCAGCTTACTAGGTGGGGGGAACATTCAGTACTTC | CASSLLGGGNIQYF | TRBV7-3 | - | TRBJ2-4 | -
TGCGCCAGCACCGCTGCAGGGGATCGTTTGGCTTTCTTT | CASTAAGDRLAFF | TRBV5-1 | - | TRBJ1-1 | -
TGTGCCAGCAGGAGCCCGGGAAACACCATATATTTT | CASRSPGNTIYF | TRBV6-6 | - | TRBJ1-3 | -
TGTGCCAGCAGCTGGAACACTGAAGCTTTCTTT | CASSWNTEAFF | TRBV11-2 | - | TRBJ1-1 | -